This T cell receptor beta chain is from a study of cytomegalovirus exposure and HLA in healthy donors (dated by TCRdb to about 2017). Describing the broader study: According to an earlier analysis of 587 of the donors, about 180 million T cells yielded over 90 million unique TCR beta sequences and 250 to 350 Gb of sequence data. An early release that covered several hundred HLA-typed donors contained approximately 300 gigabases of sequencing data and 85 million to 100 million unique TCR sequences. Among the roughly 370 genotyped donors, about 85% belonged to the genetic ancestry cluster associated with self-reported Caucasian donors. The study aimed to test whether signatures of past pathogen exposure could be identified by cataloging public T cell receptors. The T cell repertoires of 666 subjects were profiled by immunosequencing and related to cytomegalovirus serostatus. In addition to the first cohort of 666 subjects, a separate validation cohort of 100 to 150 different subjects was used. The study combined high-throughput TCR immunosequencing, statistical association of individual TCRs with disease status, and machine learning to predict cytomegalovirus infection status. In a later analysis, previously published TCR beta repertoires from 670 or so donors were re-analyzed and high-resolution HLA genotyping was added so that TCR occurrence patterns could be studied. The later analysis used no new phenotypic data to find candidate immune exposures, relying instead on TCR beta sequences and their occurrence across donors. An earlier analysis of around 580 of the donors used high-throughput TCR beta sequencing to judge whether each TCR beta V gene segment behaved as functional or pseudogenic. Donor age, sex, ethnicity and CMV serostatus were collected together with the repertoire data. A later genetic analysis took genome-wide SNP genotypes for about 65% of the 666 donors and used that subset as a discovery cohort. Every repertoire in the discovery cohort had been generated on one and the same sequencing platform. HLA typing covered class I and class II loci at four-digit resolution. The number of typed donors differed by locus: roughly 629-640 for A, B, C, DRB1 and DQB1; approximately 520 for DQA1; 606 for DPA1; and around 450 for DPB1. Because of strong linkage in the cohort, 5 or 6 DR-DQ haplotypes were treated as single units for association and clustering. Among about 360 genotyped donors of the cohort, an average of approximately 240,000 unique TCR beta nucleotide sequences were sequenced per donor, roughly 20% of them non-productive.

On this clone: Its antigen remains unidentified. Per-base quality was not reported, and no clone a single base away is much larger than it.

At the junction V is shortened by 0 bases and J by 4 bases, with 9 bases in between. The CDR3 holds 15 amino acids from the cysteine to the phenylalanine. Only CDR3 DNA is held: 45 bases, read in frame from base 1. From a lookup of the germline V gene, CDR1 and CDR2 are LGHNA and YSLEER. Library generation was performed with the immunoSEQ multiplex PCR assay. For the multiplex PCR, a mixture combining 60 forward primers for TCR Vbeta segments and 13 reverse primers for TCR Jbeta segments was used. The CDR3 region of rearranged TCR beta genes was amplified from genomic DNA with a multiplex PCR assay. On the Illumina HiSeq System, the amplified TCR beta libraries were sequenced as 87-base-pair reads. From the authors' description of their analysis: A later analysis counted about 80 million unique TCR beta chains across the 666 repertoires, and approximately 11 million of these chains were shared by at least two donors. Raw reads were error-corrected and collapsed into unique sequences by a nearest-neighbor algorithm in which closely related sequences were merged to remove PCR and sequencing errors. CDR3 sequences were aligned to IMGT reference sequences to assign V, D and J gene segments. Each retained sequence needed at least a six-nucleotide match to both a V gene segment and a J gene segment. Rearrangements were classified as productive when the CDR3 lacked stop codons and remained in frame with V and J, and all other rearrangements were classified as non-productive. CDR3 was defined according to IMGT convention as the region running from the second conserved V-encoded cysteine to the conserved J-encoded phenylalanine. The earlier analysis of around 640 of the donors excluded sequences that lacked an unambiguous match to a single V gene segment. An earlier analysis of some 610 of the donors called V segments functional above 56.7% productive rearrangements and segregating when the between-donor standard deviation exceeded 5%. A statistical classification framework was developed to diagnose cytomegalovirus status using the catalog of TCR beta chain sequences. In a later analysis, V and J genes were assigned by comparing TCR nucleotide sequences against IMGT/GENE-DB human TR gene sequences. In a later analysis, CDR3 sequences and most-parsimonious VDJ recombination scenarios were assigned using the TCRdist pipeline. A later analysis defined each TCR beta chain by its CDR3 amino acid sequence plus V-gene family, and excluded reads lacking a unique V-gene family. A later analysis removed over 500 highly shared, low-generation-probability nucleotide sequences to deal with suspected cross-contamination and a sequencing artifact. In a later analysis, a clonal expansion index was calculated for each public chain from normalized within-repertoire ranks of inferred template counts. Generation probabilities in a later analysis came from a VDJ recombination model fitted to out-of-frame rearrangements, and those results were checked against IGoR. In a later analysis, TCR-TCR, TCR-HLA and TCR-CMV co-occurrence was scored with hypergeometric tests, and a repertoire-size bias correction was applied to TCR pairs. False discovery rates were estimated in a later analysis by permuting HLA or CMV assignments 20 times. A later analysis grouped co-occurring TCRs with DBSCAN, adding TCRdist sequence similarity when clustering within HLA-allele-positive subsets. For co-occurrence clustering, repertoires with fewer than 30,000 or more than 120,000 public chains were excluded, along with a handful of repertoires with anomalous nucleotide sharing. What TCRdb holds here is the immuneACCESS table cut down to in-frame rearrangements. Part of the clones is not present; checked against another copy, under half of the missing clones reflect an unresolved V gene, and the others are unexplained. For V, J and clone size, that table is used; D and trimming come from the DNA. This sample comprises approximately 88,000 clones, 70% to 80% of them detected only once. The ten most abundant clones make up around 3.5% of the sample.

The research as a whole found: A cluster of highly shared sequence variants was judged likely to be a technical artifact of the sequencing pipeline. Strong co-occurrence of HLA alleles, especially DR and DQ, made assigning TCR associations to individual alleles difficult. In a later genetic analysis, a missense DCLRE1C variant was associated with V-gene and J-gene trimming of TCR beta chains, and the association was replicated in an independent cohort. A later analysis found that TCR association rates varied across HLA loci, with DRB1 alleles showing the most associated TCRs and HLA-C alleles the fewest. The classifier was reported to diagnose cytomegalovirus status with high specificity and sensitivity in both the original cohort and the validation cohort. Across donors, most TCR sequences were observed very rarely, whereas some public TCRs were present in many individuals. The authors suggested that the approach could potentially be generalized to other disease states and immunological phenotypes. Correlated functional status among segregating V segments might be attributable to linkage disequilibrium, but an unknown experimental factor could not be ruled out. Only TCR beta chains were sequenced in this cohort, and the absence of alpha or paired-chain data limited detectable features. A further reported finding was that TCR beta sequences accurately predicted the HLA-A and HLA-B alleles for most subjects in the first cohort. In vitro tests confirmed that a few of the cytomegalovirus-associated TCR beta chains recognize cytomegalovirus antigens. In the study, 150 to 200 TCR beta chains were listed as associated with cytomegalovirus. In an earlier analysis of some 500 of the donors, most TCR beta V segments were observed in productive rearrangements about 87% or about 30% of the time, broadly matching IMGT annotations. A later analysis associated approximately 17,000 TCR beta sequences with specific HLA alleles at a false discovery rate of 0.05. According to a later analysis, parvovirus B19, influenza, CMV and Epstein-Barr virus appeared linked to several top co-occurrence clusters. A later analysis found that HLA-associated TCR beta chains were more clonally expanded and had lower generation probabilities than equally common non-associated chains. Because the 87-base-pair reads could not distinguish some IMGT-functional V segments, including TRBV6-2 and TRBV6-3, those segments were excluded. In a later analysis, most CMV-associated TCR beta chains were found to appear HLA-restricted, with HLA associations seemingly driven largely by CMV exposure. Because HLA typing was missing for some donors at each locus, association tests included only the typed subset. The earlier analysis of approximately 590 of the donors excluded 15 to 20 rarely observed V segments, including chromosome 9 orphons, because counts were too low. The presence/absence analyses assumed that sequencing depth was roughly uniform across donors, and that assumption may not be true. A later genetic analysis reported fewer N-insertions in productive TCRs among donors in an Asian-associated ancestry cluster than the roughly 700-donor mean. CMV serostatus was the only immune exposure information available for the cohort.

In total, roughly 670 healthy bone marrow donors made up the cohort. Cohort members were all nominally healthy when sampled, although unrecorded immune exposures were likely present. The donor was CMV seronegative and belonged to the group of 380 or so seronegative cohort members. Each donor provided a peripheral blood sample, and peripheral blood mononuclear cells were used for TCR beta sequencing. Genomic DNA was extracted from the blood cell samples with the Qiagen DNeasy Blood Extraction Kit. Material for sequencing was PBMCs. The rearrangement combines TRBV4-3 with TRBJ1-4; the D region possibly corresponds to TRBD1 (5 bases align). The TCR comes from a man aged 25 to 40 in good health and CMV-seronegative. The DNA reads TGCGCCAGCAGCCAAGATCCAGGGATTAATGAAAAACTGTTTTTT. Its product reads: CASSQDPGINEKLFF.